Reported below is one TCR beta chain. This receptor's antigen is unknown. Base quality data are lacking; no much larger clone is found one base away. The sample carries other DNA sequences with the same CDR3. The sample originates from a study of cytotoxic CD8 clonotypes in ibrutinib-treated CLL (dated by TCRdb to the early 2020s). General notes on the study: The cohort was composed of approximately 11 relapsed/refractory and fewer than 16 treatment-naive patients; IGHV unmutated status was identified in approximately 18 patients. Cryopreserved peripheral blood mononuclear cells were obtained prior to treatment, at the time of response, and at either disease progression or sustained remission. Samples at response were collected after a median of roughly 13 months of treatment, with a range of about 6 to 36 months. Responses were partial in roughly 24 patients and complete in 2; after median around 68 months follow-up, some 15 stayed in remission and about twelve progressed. Samples averaged approximately 240,000 productive templates and tens of thousands of productive rearrangements. Longitudinal samples were available for about 30% of the roughly 86 trial participants. All remission and progressive disease samples were collected while patients were still receiving ibrutinib. The study at large found these results: Sustained-remission and progressing patients did not have matched sampling times, and lymph node repertoires were not examined. An increase in clonality was observed at ibrutinib response, with clonality remaining stable during sustained remission and falling back toward baseline at progression. At baseline, clonality was higher than in age-matched healthy donors and showed a strong correlation with circulating CD8+ T-cell counts. Public clonotypes were rare and either contracted or stayed stable during treatment, and the rise in clonality at ibrutinib response reflected the expansion of private clonotypes.

The goal of deep resolution MiSeq sequencing was a depth between 1 in 1 million and 1 in 200,000 T cells, and coverage averaged 10x per clonotype. TCR beta libraries were generated with the immunoSEQ hsTCRB Kit. On the study's bioinformatics: The data were analyzed with ImmunoSEQ Analyzer and ImmunoSEQ Data Assistant, and V, D and J gene assignments followed IMGT definitions. Clonality, which ranges from 0 to 1, was calculated by subtracting the normalized Shannon entropy of productive rearrangement frequencies from one. Public clonotype analysis was restricted to overrepresented clonotypes comprising at least 0.05% of each patient's repertoire. Repertoires from 10 to 15 age-matched healthy donors in immuneACCESS were used as clonality controls. Imported from immuneACCESS, the table was reduced by TCRdb to in-frame sequences with V and J called. These copies leave out some clones; in studies compared against another copy, an unresolved V gene accounts for under half, and the cause of the remainder is not known. D and trimming come from the DNA, and the V and J calls and clone size come from that table. The sample contains some 150,000 clones, around three quarters of them found a single time. The ten largest clones add up to 25% to 30% of the sample.

Interpreted using the paper, the time point label stands for: approximately twelve months on ibrutinib. For TCR beta library preparation, 1.5 to 2.5 micrograms of genomic DNA were extracted from the cryopreserved PBMCs. Longitudinal blood samples from CLL patients on ibrutinib monotherapy underwent high-throughput TCR beta sequencing. The patients took part in an open-label, single-center phase 2 trial of ibrutinib monotherapy. Trimming takes 5 bases from V and 0 bases from J, and the germline ends sit 5 bases apart. The CDR3 goes from the cysteine to the phenylalanine over 13 residues. Just CDR3 DNA is preserved here, 39 bases in frame from base 1. CDR1 SGHTA and CDR2 FQGTGA were looked up in the germline V gene.

Recombination connected TRBV7-3 to TRBJ2-1; there is no confident call for the D gene. Here the sequenced sample was PBMCs, taken after 12 months of ibrutinib treatment. The sequence was collected from a human donor with chronic lymphocytic leukemia. The sequenced DNA is TGTGCCAGCAGCCCAAGCTCCTACAATGAGCAGTTCTTC. The encoded protein is CASSPSSYNEQFF.